This TCR beta chain derives from a study of sequential checkpoint blockade in melanoma. Study overall: Randomization was 1:1 between first-line nivolumab→ipilimumab and ipilimumab→nivolumab. Maintenance nivolumab came after either treatment sequence.

In germline, CDR1 is SGHRS, CDR2 YFSETQ. The V gene lost 2 bases and the J gene lost 0 bases, with 15 bases spanning the gap. This CDR3 region has 16 residues. The repertoire was sequenced with immunoSEQ multiplex PCR; TCRdb's copy has only in-frame clones and lacks some. The sample holds 8,900 or so clones, 90% seen once. The treatment denotes: randomized to nivolumab then ipilimumab (arm A) or the reverse (arm B). The origin of this receptor is a human donor with melanoma. The chain joins TRBV5-1 to TRBJ2-7; a weak D match, TRBD2 (6 bases). This specimen was CD8+ T cells sorted from blood (inferred from file names), taken from a patient given nivolumab and ipilimumab in sequence. CDR3 protein: CASSLGQGLSSYEQYF. The CDR3 DNA reads TGCGCCAGCAGCTTAGGGCAGGGACTGAGCTCCTACGAGCAGTACTTC.